The TCR beta chain described here comes from a study of regulatory T cells in long-lasting Graves disease. General study results and limits: Compared with new cases, persistent Graves' patients showed reduced TCR diversity. Patients with persistent disease shared 2,741 public clonotypes, outpacing the 966 shared by new patients.

Time point: newly diagnosed GD, antithyroid drugs for less than 3 months. From PBMCs, RNA was extracted and then used to make the TCR library. Researchers made TCR beta libraries by using iRepertoire HTBI primers and running Arm-PCR on CDR3 regions. TCRdb recomputed calls from the multiplex PCR reads with MiXCR, one row per CDR3 protein. The sample carries approximately 540,000 distinct CDR3 sequences, about 12% recorded once. This clonotype occurred many times. Its antigen is still unknown. This sample was also put to use in a study of T cells in Graves' hyperthyroidism and ophthalmopathy. Per that paper: HTBI primers were the set used in a first-round RT-PCR of the TCR CDR3.

This sequence originates from a woman in her twenties or thirties with Graves disease. The sample was peripheral blood mononuclear cells (PBMCs), taken at new diagnosis, from a patient treated with antithyroid drugs.

This CDR3 reads CASSQRTGEWETQYF. The CDR3 bases are TGTGCCAGCAGCCAGCGGACAGGGGAGTGGGAGACCCAGTACTTC. The chain is built from TRBV14 and TRBJ2-5, with 9 positions matching TRBD1. Per the germline V gene, CDR1 is SGHDN and CDR2 is FVKESK. The trim removed 3 bases at V and 5 bases at J, leaving 7 bases unmatched. The CDR3 runs to 15 residues.